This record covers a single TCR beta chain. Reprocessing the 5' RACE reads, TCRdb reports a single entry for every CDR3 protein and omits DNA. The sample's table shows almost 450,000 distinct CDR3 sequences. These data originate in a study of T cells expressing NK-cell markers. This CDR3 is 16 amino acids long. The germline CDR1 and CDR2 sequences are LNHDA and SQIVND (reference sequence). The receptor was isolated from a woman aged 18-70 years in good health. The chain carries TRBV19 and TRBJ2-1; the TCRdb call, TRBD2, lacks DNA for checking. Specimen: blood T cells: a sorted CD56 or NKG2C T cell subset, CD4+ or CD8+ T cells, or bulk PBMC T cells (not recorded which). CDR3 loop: CASSMGRTLSYNEQFF.